The following is a TCR beta chain sequence with its context. The sample belongs to a study of blood T cell repertoires in COVID-19. Whole-study context: The United States, Italy and Spain provided the acute and convalescent COVID-19 samples. The analysed material was cDNA or gDNA that came from T cells, B-cell-depleted T cells, or PBMCs.

Sequenced by immunoSEQ multiplex PCR; TCRdb stores in-frame clones only, minus some. Of fewer than 400,000 clones in the sample, roughly nine tenths are singletons; the top ten hold approximately 17%. In Cohort 3, a recovered donor had either two negative PCRs, clearance, or symptom resolution. This receptor was obtained from a woman in her twenties or thirties who had recovered from COVID-19. Sequenced sample: PBMCs or T cells enriched from blood (not recorded which).

The CDR3 DNA reads TGTGCCTGGGGCCGCGGACAGAATCAGCCCCAGCATTTT. Translated: CAWGRGQNQPQHF. This chain uses TRBV30 with TRBJ1-5, with D perhaps matching TRBD1 (6 bases). This CDR3 is built from 13 residues. The germline CDR1 and CDR2 sequences are GTSNPN and SVGIG (reference sequence). V lost 5 bases and J lost 4, with 12 bases in between.